This TCR beta chain was retrieved from a study of neoadjuvant anti-PD-1 for oral cavity cancer. PBMC libraries mostly used roughly 500 ng of input genomic DNA, with six replicates per sample. Libraries were prepared by immunoSEQ multiplex PCR; TCRdb keeps only in-frame clonotypes and omits some of them. Seen here are about 72,000 clones, 85% observed once, and the top ten hold 3.4%. The CDR3 length is 18 residues. Trimming left V 0 bases short and J 2 bases short, with 18 bases between. Germline CDR1 reads SGHDT; CDR2 reads YYEEEE. Time point here: after neoadjuvant nivolumab, at surgical resection. Stage II-IVA oral cavity squamous cell carcinoma was new and untreated by systemic or radiation therapy.

This rearrangement joins TRBV5-6 to TRBJ2-1; either TRBD1 or TRBD2 may fit D (6 bases each). The specimen comprised PBMCs, sampled after nivolumab (anti-PD-1) treatment. This TCR derives from a person aged 40-85 years with oral cavity squamous cell carcinoma. CDR3 DNA: TGTGCCAGCAGCTTGGGTTTGGGGGCGCGGGGTACCTACAATGAGCAGTTCTTC. Protein product: CASSLGLGARGTYNEQFF. The whole variable domain, remainder taken from reference TRBV5-6 and TRBJ2-1, is DAGVTQSPTHLIKTRGQQVTLRCSPKSGHDTVSWYQQALGQGPQFIFQYYEEEERQRGNFPDRFSGHQFPNYSSELNVNALLLGDSALYLCASSLGLGARGTYNEQFFGPGTRLTVL.